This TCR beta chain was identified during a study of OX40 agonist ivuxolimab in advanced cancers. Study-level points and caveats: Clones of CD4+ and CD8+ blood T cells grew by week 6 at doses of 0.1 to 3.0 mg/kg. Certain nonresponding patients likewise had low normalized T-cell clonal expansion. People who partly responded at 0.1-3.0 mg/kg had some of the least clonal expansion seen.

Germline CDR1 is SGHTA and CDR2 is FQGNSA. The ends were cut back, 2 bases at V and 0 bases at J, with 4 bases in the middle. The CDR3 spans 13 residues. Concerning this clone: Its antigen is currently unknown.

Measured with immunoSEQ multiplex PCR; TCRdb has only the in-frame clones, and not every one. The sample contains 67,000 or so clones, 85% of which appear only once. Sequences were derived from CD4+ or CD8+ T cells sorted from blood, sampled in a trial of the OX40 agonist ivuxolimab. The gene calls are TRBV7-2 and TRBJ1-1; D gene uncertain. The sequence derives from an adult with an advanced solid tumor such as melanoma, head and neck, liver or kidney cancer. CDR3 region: CASSLSLNTEAFF. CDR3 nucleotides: TGTGCCAGCAGCTTATCCCTGAACACTGAAGCTTTCTTT.